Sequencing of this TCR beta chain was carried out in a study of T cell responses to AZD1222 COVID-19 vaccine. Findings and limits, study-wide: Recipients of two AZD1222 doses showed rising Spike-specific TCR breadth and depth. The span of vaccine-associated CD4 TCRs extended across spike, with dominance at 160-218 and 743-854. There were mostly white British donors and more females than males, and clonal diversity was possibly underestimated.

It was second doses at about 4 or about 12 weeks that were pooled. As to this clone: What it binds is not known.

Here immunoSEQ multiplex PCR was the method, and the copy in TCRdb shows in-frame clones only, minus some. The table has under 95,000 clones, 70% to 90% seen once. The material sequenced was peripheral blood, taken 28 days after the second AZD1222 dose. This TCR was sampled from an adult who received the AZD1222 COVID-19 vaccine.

The chain's CDR3 is CASSQDIGGTGELFF. For the CDR3, the DNA is TGTGCCAGCAGCCAAGATATAGGCGGCACCGGGGAGCTGTTTTTT. The rearrangement uses TRBV3-1 (or the pseudogene TRBV3-2) and TRBJ2-2; D is ambiguous. The CDR3 loop spans 15 amino acids. Germline CDR1 LGHDT, CDR2 YNNKEL (reference sequence). Trimming cost V 0 bases and J 4 bases, with 9 bases left between them.